This entry lists 7 T cell receptor beta chains sequenced from one sample in a study of blood T cell repertoires in COVID-19. Method: immunoSEQ multiplex PCR; TCRdb's copy keeps in-frame clones and lacks some. The sample contains 45,000 to 60,000 clones, 65% to 90% of which appear only once. The sequenced sample consisted of peripheral blood. Receptors were obtained from a man aged 60-69 years with acute or convalescent COVID-19.

The chain links TRBV2 to TRBJ1-2, with a weak D call TRBD1 (5 bases). V lost 3 bases to trimming and J lost 8 bases, with 13 bases between them. The germline gives CDR1 SNHLY, CDR2 FYNNEI. The CDR3 is 13 residues long. The CDR3: CASSEGPGNGYTF. The DNA for the CDR3 is TGTGCCAGCAGTGAGGGGCCAGGGAACGGCTACACCTTC.

The CDR3 coding sequence is TGTGCCAGTACCCAGGGGGCTCGCAATGAGCAGTTCTTC. It is translated as CASTQGARNEQFF. V gene TRBV19 combines with J gene TRBJ2-1, with 8 bases lining up with TRBD1. CDR1 LNHDA and CDR2 SQIVND come from the germline V gene (reference sequence). The V and J ends lost 7 bases and 6 bases, in that order; junction bases with no gene match: 5. This CDR3 is 13 amino acids long.

The chain has TRBV7-2 and TRBJ1-2; tentative D call: TRBD1 (6 bases). V lost 1 base and J lost 5, with 8 bases in between. This CDR3 contains 13 residues. CDR1 and CDR2 from the germline V gene are SGHTA and FQGNSA. The CDR3 spells CASSLGTEYGYTF. The CDR3 DNA follows: TGTGCCAGCAGCTTAGGGACAGAATATGGCTACACCTTC.

The V and J genes are TRBV27 and TRBJ2-5, with TRBD2 matching 9 bases. V was clipped by 2 bases and J by 5 bases; unmatched bases: 3. The CDR3 is 14 residues long. The germline V gene encodes CDR1 MNHEY and CDR2 SMNVEV (reference sequence). The CDR3 region is CASSLAGGSETQYF. CDR3 nucleotide sequence: TGTGCCAGCAGTTTAGCGGGAGGGTCTGAGACCCAGTACTTC.

The genes are TRBV29-1 and TRBJ2-1, with a weak D call TRBD1 (5 bases). Germline CDR1 reads SQVTM; CDR2 reads ANQGSEA. V gave up 6 bases and J gave up 9 bases, with 24 bases separating them. The CDR3 is made up of 15 amino acids. The CDR3 region has the DNA TGCAGCGTCCAGGGCGGCGAAACCCTGACGGTTGAGCAGTTCTTC. Residues: CSVQGGETLTVEQFF.

This sequence joins TRBV5-1 and TRBJ2-3; 9 nucleotides match TRBD2. The ends lost 4 bases at V and 6 bases at J; junction bases unmatched: 6. The CDR3 runs 14 residues. Germline lookup yields CDR1 SGHRS and CDR2 YFSETQ. The CDR3 DNA reads as TGCGCCAGCAGCCGTGGACTAGCGCTGGATACGCAGTATTTT. Its translation is CASSRGLALDTQYF.

In its sample, this clone was seen once. The rearrangement joins TRBV3-1 (or the pseudogene TRBV3-2) to TRBJ1-2; D is unresolved. This CDR3 contains 14 residues. The germline V gene encodes CDR1 LGHDT and CDR2 YNNKEL (reference sequence). The V and J ends lost 3 bases and 6 bases respectively, with 14 bases between them. This CDR3 reads CASSQLQRGNGYTF. The CDR3 DNA reads as TGTGCCAGCAGCCAGCTACAACGGGGAAATGGCTACACCTTC.